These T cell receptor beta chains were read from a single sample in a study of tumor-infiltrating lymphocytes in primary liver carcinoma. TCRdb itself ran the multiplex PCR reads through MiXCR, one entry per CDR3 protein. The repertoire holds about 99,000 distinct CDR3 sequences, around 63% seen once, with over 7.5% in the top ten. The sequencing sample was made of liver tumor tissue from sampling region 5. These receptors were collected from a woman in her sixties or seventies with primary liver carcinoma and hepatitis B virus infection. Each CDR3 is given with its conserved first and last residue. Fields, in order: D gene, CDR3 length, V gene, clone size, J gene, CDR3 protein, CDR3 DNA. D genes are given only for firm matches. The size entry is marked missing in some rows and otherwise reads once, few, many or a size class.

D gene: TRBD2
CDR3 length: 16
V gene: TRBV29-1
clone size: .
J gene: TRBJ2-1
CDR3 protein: CSVAKRGTSGSNEQSF
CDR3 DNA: TGCAGCGTTGCGAAGAGAGGGACTAGCGGGAGCAATGAGCAGTCCTTC

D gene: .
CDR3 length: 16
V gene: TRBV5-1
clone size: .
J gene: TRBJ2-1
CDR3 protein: CASNLLGGTSYNEQFF
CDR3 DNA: TGCGCCAGCAATCTATTAGGTGGGACCTCCTACAATGAGCAGTTCTTC

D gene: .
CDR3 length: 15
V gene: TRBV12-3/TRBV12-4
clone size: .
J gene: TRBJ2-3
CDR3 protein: CANSRGQISTDTQYF
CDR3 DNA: TGTGCCAACAGCCGCGGACAGATTAGCACAGATACACAGTATTTT

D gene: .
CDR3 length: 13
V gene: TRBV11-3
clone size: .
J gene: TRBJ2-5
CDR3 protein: CASSFVSQETQYF
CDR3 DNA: TGTGCCAGTAGCTTCGTGAGCCAAGAGACCCAGTACTTC

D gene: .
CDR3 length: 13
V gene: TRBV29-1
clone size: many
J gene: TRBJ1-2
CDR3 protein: CSVDDTPNYGYTF
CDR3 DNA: TGCAGCGTTGATGACACCCCTAACTATGGCTACACCTTC

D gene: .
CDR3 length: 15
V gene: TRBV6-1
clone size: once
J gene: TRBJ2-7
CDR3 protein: CASSKGDSGTYEQYF
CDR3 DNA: TGTGCCAGCAGTAAGGGGGACTCAGGCACTTACGAACAGTACTTC

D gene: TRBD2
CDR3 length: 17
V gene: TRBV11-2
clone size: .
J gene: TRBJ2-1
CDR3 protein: CASNRRLTGGPEDEQFF
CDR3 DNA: TGTGCCAGCAACAGGAGACTAACGGGAGGGCCGGAGGATGAGCAGTTCTTC

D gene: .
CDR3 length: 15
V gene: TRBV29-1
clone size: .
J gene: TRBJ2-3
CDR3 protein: CSVHQGGTNLYTQYF
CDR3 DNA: TGCAGCGTTCACCAGGGGGGGACTAACCTCTATACGCAGTATTTT

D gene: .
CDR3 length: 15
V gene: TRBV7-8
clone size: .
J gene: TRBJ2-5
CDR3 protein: CVSSTEQGNQETQYF
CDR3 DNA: TGTGTCAGCAGCACAGAACAGGGCAACCAAGAGACCCAGTACTTC

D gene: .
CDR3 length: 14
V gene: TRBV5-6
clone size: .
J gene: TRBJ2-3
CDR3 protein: CASSLIEVADRQYF
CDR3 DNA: TGTGCCAGCAGCTTGATTGAGGTAGCAGATAGGCAGTATTTT

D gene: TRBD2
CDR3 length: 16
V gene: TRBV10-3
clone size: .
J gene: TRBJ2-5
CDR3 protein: CAISDPRAGLQETHYF
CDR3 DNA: TGTGCCATCAGTGACCCTAGAGCGGGACTGCAAGAGACCCACTACTTC

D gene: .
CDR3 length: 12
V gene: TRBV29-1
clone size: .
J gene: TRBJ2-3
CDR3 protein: CSGEGAKDTRYF
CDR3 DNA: TGCAGCGGGGAGGGGGCGAAAGATACGCGGTATTTT

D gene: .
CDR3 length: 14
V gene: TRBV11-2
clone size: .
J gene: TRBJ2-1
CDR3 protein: CASSLDLVTNKQFF
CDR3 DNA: TGTGCCAGCAGCTTAGATCTAGTGACCAATAAGCAGTTCTTC

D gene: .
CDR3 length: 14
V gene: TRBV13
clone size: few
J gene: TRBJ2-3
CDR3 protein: CASSSRIGADTQYF
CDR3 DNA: TGTGCCAGCAGCTCCCGAATAGGGGCAGATACGCAGTATTTT

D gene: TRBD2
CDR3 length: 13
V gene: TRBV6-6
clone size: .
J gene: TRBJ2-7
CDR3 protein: CASCEAGGMEQYF
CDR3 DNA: TGTGCCAGCTGTGAAGCGGGAGGTATGGAGCAGTACTTC

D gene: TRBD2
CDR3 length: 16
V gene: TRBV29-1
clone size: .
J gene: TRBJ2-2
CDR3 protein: CGVPGTIGANTGELFF
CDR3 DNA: TGCGGCGTCCCCGGGACTATCGGGGCTAACACCGGGGAGCTGTTTTTT

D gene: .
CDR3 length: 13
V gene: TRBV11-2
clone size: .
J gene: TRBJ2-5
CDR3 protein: CASSLASLQTQYF
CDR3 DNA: TGTGCCAGCAGCTTAGCCTCACTCCAGACCCAGTACTTC

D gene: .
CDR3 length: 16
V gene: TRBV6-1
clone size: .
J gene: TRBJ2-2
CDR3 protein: CVNSEREGAWTGELFF
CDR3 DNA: TGTGTCAACAGCGAAAGGGAGGGGGCGTGGACCGGGGAGCTGTTTTTT

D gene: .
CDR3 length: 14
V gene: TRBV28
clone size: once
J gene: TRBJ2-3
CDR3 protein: CASSPDRYTDTRYF
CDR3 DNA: TGTGCCAGCAGCCCCGACAGGTACACAGATACGCGGTATTTT

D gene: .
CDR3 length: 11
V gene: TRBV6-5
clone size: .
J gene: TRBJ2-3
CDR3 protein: CAGGNTDTQYF
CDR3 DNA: TGTGCCGGTGGGAACACAGATACGCAGTATTTT

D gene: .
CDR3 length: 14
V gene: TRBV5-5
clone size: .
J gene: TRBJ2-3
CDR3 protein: CTSSLLGGPDMQYF
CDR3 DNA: TGTACCAGCAGCTTGTTAGGGGGACCAGATATGCAGTATTTT

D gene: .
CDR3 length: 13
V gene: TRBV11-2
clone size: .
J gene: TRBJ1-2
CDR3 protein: CASSLLRGNGYTF
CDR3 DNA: TGTGCCAGCAGCTTGCTGCGGGGCAATGGCTACACCTTC

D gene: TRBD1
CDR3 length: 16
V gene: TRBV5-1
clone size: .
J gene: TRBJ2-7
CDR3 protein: CASSWMPTGTGDKQYF
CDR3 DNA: TGCGCCAGCAGCTGGATGCCCACCGGGACAGGGGACAAGCAGTACTTC

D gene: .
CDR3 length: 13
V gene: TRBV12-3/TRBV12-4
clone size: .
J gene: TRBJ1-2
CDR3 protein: CASSLNSNYDHTF
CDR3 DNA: TGTGCCAGCAGTTTAAACAGCAACTATGACCACACCTTC

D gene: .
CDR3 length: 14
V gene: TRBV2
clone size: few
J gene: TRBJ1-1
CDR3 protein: CASRATPTRTEAFF
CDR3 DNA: TGTGCCAGCAGGGCGACACCTACCCGTACTGAAGCTTTCTTT

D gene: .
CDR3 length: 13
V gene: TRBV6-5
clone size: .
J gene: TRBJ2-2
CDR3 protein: CASSYRKTGELFF
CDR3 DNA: TGTGCCAGTAGTTATCGGAAAACCGGGGAGCTGTTTTTT

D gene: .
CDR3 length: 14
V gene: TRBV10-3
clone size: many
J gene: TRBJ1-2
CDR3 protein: CAISENRERNGYTF
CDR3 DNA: TGTGCCATCAGTGAGAACAGGGAAAGAAATGGCTACACCTTC

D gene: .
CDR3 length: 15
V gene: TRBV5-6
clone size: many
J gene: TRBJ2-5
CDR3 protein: CASSYPYSGLDSQYF
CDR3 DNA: TGTGCCAGCAGCTACCCATATAGCGGCCTGGATTCCCAGTACTTC

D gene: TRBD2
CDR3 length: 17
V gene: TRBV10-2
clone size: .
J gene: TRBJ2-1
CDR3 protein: CASSKSSTSDAYNEQFF
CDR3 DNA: TGCGCCAGCAGTAAGTCTTCGACTAGCGATGCCTACAATGAGCAGTTCTTC

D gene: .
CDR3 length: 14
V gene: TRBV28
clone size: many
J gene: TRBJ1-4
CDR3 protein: CASSPQGGNEKLFF
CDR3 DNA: TGTGCCAGCAGCCCCCAGGGAGGTAATGAAAAACTGTTTTTT

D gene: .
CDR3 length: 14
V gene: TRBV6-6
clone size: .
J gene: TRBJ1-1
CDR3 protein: CVSSYAGTITEAFF
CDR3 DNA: TGTGTCAGCAGTTACGCGGGCACGATCACTGAAGCTTTCTTT

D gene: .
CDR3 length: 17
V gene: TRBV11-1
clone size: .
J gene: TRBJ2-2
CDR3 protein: CASSAQPFLVNTGELFF
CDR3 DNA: TGTGCTAGTAGCGCCCAGCCATTCCTAGTTAACACCGGGGAGCTGTTTTTT

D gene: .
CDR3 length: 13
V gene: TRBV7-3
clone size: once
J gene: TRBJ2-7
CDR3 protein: CANSLSRAHDQYF
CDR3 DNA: TGTGCCAACAGCTTAAGTCGGGCTCACGATCAGTACTTC

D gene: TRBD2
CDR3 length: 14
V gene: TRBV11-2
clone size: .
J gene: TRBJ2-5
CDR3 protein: CVSSLSLAEETQYF
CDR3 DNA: TGTGTCAGCAGCTTATCGCTAGCGGAGGAGACCCAGTACTTC

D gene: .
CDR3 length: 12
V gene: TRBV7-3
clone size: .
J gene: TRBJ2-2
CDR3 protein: CASSFGGGEPFF
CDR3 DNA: TGTGCCAGCAGCTTCGGTGGCGGGGAGCCGTTTTTT

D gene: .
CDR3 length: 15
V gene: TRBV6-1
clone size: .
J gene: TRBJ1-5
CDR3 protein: CANSDDGGSNQPQLF
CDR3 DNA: TGTGCCAACAGTGATGACGGAGGGAGCAATCAGCCCCAGCTTTTT

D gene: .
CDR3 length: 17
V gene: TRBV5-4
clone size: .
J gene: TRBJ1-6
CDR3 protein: CASNLGTSGGSRSPLHF
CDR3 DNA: TGTGCCAGCAACTTGGGAACGTCCGGGGGCTCGCGGTCACCCCTCCACTTT

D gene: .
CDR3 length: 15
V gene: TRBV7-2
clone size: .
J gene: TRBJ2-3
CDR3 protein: CASSLVLAGTDTQYF
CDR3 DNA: TGTGCCAGCAGCTTAGTTTTAGCGGGCACAGATACGCAGTATTTT

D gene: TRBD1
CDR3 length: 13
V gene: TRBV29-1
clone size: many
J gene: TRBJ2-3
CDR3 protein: CSVGHKTGGTQYF
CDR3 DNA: TGCAGCGTTGGGCATAAGACAGGGGGGACGCAGTATTTT

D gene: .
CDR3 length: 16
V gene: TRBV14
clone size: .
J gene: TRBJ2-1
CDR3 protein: CASSHNMGGFYNEQSF
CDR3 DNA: TGTGCCAGCAGCCATAATATGGGGGGCTTCTACAATGAGCAGTCCTTC

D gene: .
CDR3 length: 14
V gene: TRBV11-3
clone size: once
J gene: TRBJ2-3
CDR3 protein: CVSSLAARTDRQYF
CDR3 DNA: TGTGTCAGCAGTTTAGCAGCCCGCACAGATAGGCAGTATTTT

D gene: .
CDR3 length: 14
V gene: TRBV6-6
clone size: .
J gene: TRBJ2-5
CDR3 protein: CASGRGPGQETQYF
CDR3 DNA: TGTGCCAGCGGTCGGGGGCCGGGGCAAGAGACCCAGTACTTC